The 12 T cell receptor beta chains below were found in one sample sequenced in a study of sequential checkpoint blockade in melanoma. Here immunoSEQ multiplex PCR was the method, and the copy in TCRdb shows in-frame clones only, minus some. The repertoire holds some 22,000 clones, with 27% as singletons. Noted treatment: randomized to nivolumab then ipilimumab (arm A) or the reverse (arm B). This specimen was tumor tissue (inferred from file names), taken from a patient given nivolumab and ipilimumab in sequence. Every receptor here comes from a human donor with melanoma.

A single count supports this clone. This chain links TRBV29-1 with TRBJ1-2, with TRBD1 matching 9 bases. V shed 7 bases and J 3 bases; nucleotides not matched to a gene: 9. The length of the CDR3 is 14 residues. Germline V lookup: CDR1 SQVTM, CDR2 ANQGSEA. This CDR3 is CSAPGTGSDYGYTF. Written as DNA, the CDR3 is TGCAGCGCACCGGGGACAGGGTCGGACTATGGCTACACCTTC.

The V gene is TRBV28, the J gene TRBJ2-7; 11 positions agree with TRBD2. Per the germline V gene, CDR1 is MDHEN and CDR2 is SYDVKM. This CDR3 is 16 amino acids long. After removal of 5 bases from V and 2 bases from J, the junction contained 8 bases not matched to a gene. CDR3 in amino acids: CASSAMTSGVAYEQYF. Here the CDR3 DNA reads TGTGCCAGCAGTGCCATGACTAGCGGGGTAGCCTACGAGCAGTACTTC.

This chain connects TRBV28 to TRBJ1-1; a possible D gene is TRBD1 (5 bases). Trimming took 7 bases from V and 1 from J, leaving 13 bases between them. Germline V gene lookup returns CDR1 MDHEN and CDR2 SYDVKM. The CDR3 length is 14 residues. CDR3 residues: CASTKEGTNTEAFF. CDR3 bases: TGTGCCAGCACGAAAGAGGGGACGAACACTGAAGCTTTCTTT.

This clone was recorded at least ten times. This sequence joins TRBV28 and TRBJ1-3; D call uncertain. CDR1 and CDR2 (germline): MDHEN, SYDVKM. V lost 4 bases and J lost 5, with 12 bases in between. CDR3 length: 14 amino acids. DNA for the CDR3: TGTGCCAGCAGTTACCGGGCCACCAGAAACACCATATATTTT. This gives the protein CASSYRATRNTIYF.

This clone counts as medium-sized. The genes are TRBV9 and TRBJ2-7; D is undetermined. The CDR3 contains 14 residues. CDR1 is SGDLS, CDR2 YYNGEE, per germline. V was cut by 0 bases and J by 4 bases, with 11 bases left in between. The chain's CDR3 is CASSVGLDVYEQYF. The CDR3 bases are TGTGCCAGCAGCGTAGGACTGGATGTATACGAGCAGTACTTC.

This clone has a handful of counts. The gene calls are TRBV2 and TRBJ1-1; D unclear. Germline loops: CDR1 SNHLY, CDR2 FYNNEI. This CDR3 contains 12 residues. The V end was cut by 6 bases, the J end by 6 bases, with 11 bases between. The CDR3 DNA sequence: TGTGCCAGCAGCGTACGATTACCTGAAGCTTTCTTT. Translating gives CASSVRLPEAFF.

This clone was observed a handful of times. The V gene is TRBV6-8, the J gene TRBJ1-5; 7 nucleotides agree with TRBD1. Trimming took 6 bases from V and 4 from J; bases not matched to a gene: 3. CDR1 is MNHGY, CDR2 SAAAGT, per germline. This CDR3 contains 13 residues. CDR3 loop: CASRTGTNQPQHF. CDR3 nucleotide sequence: TGTGCCAGCAGGACAGGGACTAATCAGCCCCAGCATTTT.

This clone was seen more than once but under ten times. The chain is built from TRBV19 and TRBJ2-2; no clear D. V lost 5 bases, J lost 4 bases, and 11 bases lay in between. The CDR3 spans 14 residues. Germline V gene lookup returns CDR1 LNHDA and CDR2 SQIVND (reference sequence). CDR3 DNA sequence: TGTGCCAGTAGTTGGACGATGGGCACCGGGGAGCTGTTTTTT. It encodes CASSWTMGTGELFF.

This clone has just a few counts. The chain recombines TRBV28 with TRBJ1-6; 7 positions match TRBD1. The CDR3 is 12 amino acids. V lost 11 bases to trimming and J lost 7 bases; unmatched junction nucleotides: 5. Looked up from germline, CDR1 is MDHEN and CDR2 is SYDVKM. The CDR3 sequence is CASGTVNSPLHF. CDR3 coding DNA: TGTGCCTCCGGGACAGTGAATTCACCCCTCCACTTT. The complete variable domain, with remaining parts taken from reference TRBV28 and TRBJ1-6, reads DVKVTQSSRYLVKRTGEKVFLECVQDMDHENMFWYRQDPGLGLRLIYFSYDVKMKEKGDIPEGYSVSREKKERFSLILESASTNQTSMYLCASGTVNSPLHFGNGTRLTVT.

In its sample, this clone was seen a few times. The rearrangement joins TRBV28 to TRBJ2-3, with a weak D call TRBD2 (7 bases). The CDR3 covers 17 residues. Germline CDR1 and CDR2: MDHEN and SYDVKM. Trimming cost V 4 bases and J 2 bases, with 19 bases left between them. CDR3 sequence: CASSSPVGGANTDTQYF. The CDR3 DNA follows: TGTGCCAGCAGTTCCCCTGTGGGGGGGGCTAACACAGATACGCAGTATTTT. The full variable domain, with the rest looked up from reference TRBV28 and TRBJ2-3, is DVKVTQSSRYLVKRTGEKVFLECVQDMDHENMFWYRQDPGLGLRLIYFSYDVKMKEKGDIPEGYSVSREKKERFSLILESASTNQTSMYLCASSSPVGGANTDTQYFGPGTRLTVL.

The chain is built from TRBV7-1 and TRBJ2-5; perhaps TRBD2 as D (6 bases). TRBV7-1 carries the ORF label, with uncertain function. The V and J ends lost 5 bases and 4 bases respectively, with 11 bases between them. This CDR3 is 13 amino acids long. The CDR3 sequence: CASSDYGGETQYF. In DNA form, the CDR3 reads TGTGCCAGCAGCGATTACGGGGGAGAGACCCAGTACTTC.

This clone showed up just a few times. The chain carries TRBV30 and TRBJ2-1, with D unclear. The CDR3 loop spans 11 amino acids. Per the germline V gene, CDR1 is GTSNPN and CDR2 is SVGIG (reference sequence). Trimming left V 2 bases short and J 7 bases short, with 6 bases between. The CDR3 DNA reads as TGTGCCTGGAGTTGGACGAATGAGCAGTTCTTC. Translating it yields CAWSWTNEQFF.